A single sample gave rise to the 26 T cell receptor beta chains below, sequenced in a study of human T cells and chemical hapten exposure. Each CDR3 protein gets one entry after TCRdb re-called the 5' RACE reads with MiXCR. This sample has 110,000 or so distinct CDR3 sequences; more than 15% occur once, and the top ten carry 2.5% to 3%. The starting material, unfractionated whole blood, was used for total RNA extraction. The receptors originated from a human donor in good health.

Note on this clonotype: Compared with germline, one end of the junction differs, possibly owing to a read error. The CDR3 nucleotides read TGTTCCAGCAGTGAGCAGCCCTCCTTGGAGCAGTACTTC. Translated, it gives CSSSEQPSLEQYF. The V call is TRBV2, the J call TRBJ2-7; D not resolved. CDR1 is SNHLY and CDR2 is FYNNEI in the germline V gene. The CDR3 has 13 residues. Full variable domain (rest looked up from reference TRBV2 and TRBJ2-7): EPEVTQTPSHQVTQMGQEVILRCVPISNHLYFYWYRQILGQKVEFLVSFYNNEISEKSEIFDDQFSVERPDGSNFTLKIRSTKLEDSAMYFCSSSEQPSLEQYFGPGTRLTVT.

V is TRBV7-9 and J is TRBJ1-6; D gene unclear. Germline V CDR1 and CDR2: SEHNR, FQNEAQ (reference sequence). The CDR3 spans 16 residues. Trimming took off 2 bases at V and 0 bases at J, with 8 bases between the two ends. CDR3 in amino acids: CASSLIGSSYNSPLHF. CDR3 nucleotides: TGTGCCAGCAGCTTAATAGGCAGCTCCTATAATTCACCCCTCCACTTT.

This clonotype has only a few counts. The chain joins TRBV6-5 to TRBJ2-1, with TRBD1 as a possible D gene (7 bases). CDR3 length: 18 residues. Germline CDR1 MNHEY, CDR2 SVGAGI. Trimming shortened V by 6 bases and J by 6 bases, and 27 bases separated the two germline ends. CDR3 bases: TGTGCCAGCAGAGGCCTCGGGGGTACAGGGGCTCGTTCCAATGAGCAGTTCTTC. This sequence encodes CASRGLGGTGARSNEQFF.

The chain carries TRBV20-1 and TRBJ2-6; 7 bases fit TRBD2. The J segment lost 3 bases and the V segment lost 1 base, leaving 3 bases of the junction unmatched. The germline gives CDR1 DFQATT, CDR2 SNEGSKA (reference sequence). The CDR3 sequence is 15 residues long. The DNA of the CDR3 is TGCAGTGCTAGAGGGTCGGGAGGTGGGGCCAACGTCCTGACTTTC. This sequence encodes CSARGSGGGANVLTF.

There are a few counts of this clonotype. This chain joins TRBV3-1 and TRBJ1-5; D unclear. The CDR3 covers 15 residues. Germline CDR1 reads LGHDT; CDR2 reads YNNKEL (reference sequence). Trimming pared 1 base from V and 3 bases from J, leaving 10 bases between. CDR3 protein: CASSQGPGFNQPQHF. In nucleotides, the CDR3 is TGTGCCAGCAGCCAAGGACCTGGGTTCAATCAGCCCCAGCATTTT.

A few counts support this clonotype. This rearrangement joins TRBV11-1 to TRBJ2-6; the D is unclear. Germline values: CDR1 SGHAT, CDR2 FQDESV (reference sequence). The CDR3 consists of 15 residues. Trimming cost V 5 bases and J 0 bases, with 8 bases left between them. CDR3 nucleotides: TGTGCCAGCAGCGAGAGGTTCTCTGGGGCCAACGTCCTGACTTTC. It is translated as CASSERFSGANVLTF.

The chain is built from TRBV12-3 or TRBV12-4 and TRBJ2-7, with D perhaps matching TRBD2 (7 bases). Trimming removed 6 bases from V and 3 bases from J, with 18 bases in between. This CDR3 spans 15 amino acids. The CDR3 protein is CASSLTGGPLYEQYF. The CDR3 DNA reads TGTGCCAGCAGCCTAACCGGGGGGCCCCTCTACGAGCAGTACTTC.

The V gene is TRBV11-2, the J gene TRBJ2-4; D may correspond to TRBD1 or TRBD2 (5 bases each). The CDR3 totals 12 residues. Germline values: CDR1 SGHAT, CDR2 FQNNGV. V dropped 5 bases and J dropped 8 bases, with 10 bases sitting between them. CDR3 region: CASSPQGDIQYF. In DNA form, the CDR3 reads TGTGCCAGCAGCCCCCAGGGAGACATTCAGTACTTC.

The rearrangement joins TRBV18 to TRBJ1-1; 7 bases align to TRBD1. Germline loops: CDR1 KGHSH, CDR2 LQKENI. J was trimmed by 8 bases and V by 2 bases; bases with no gene match: 8. The CDR3 covers 14 residues. The CDR3 reads CASSPGSPTGEAFF. As DNA, the CDR3 is TGTGCCAGCTCACCAGGGTCGCCGACAGGGGAAGCTTTCTTT. Full variable domain (rest looked up from reference TRBV18 and TRBJ1-1): NAGVMQNPRHLVRRRGQEARLRCSPMKGHSHVYWYRQLPEEGLKFMVYLQKENIIDESGMPKERFSAEFPKEGPSILRIQQVVRGDSAAYFCASSPGSPTGEAFFGQGTRLTVV.

The V call is TRBV20-1, the J call TRBJ2-5, with D perhaps TRBD2 (6 bases). V lost 4 bases and J 1 base, leaving 10 bases between the germline ends. The CDR3 is 13 residues long. Germline assignment: CDR1 DFQATT and CDR2 SNEGSKA (reference sequence). Written as DNA, the CDR3 is TGCAGTGCTATGGGAGCGGGCCAAGAGACCCAGTACTTC. Translation: CSAMGAGQETQYF.

V is TRBV4-1 and J is TRBJ1-3; D gene unclear. The V end lost 1 base, the J end lost 5 bases, and 12 bases lay between the germline ends. The CDR3 covers 15 residues. The germline V gene has CDR1 MGHRA and CDR2 YSYEKL. CDR3 sequence (DNA): TGCGCCAGCAGCCAAGGTCCGGGTTCCAGAAACACCATATATTTT. Its translation is CASSQGPGSRNTIYF.

This clonotype appeared a few times. The rearrangement uses TRBV10-3 and TRBJ2-3; 7 positions match TRBD2. The V and J ends lost 4 bases and 2 bases, in that order; junction bases with no gene match: 9. The CDR3 has 16 amino acids. Germline loops: CDR1 ENHRY, CDR2 SYGVKD. The CDR3 is CAISAGTNRFTDTQYF. The CDR3 DNA sequence: TGTGCCATCAGTGCCGGGACTAATAGGTTCACAGATACGCAGTATTTT.

This clonotype was counted a few times. CDR3 coding DNA: TGCGCCAGCAGCTTGGCAAGGACTAGCGGGATTACAGATACGCAGTATTTT. Its translation: CASSLARTSGITDTQYF. The chain couples TRBV5-1 to TRBJ2-3; 12 positions match TRBD2. V shed 0 bases, J shed 3 bases, and the junction held 5 bases outside the gene matches. This CDR3 is built from 17 residues. CDR1 and CDR2 from the germline V gene are SGHRS and YFSETQ.

This clonotype was seen only a few times. The rearrangement uses TRBV6-5 and TRBJ2-5; D unclear. The CDR3 is made up of 14 amino acids. CDR1 is MNHEY and CDR2 is SVGAGI in the germline V gene. V lost 4 bases and J lost 3, with 12 bases in between. CDR3 sequence: CASSSWARKETQYF. CDR3 DNA: TGTGCCAGCAGTTCCTGGGCAAGAAAAGAGACCCAGTACTTC.

The sample holds a few counts of this clonotype. The chain employs TRBV3-1 and TRBJ1-1; TRBD1 is a possible D gene (6 bases). CDR1 and CDR2 from the germline V gene are LGHDT and YNNKEL (reference sequence). Trimming removed 0 bases at V and 1 base at J, with 12 bases between. The CDR3 sequence is 16 residues long. The chain's CDR3 is CASSQDLRGTNTEAFF. As DNA, the CDR3 is TGTGCCAGCAGCCAAGATTTGAGGGGGACGAACACTGAAGCTTTCTTT.

The chain carries TRBV2 and TRBJ1-5; TRBD1 agrees at 7 bases. CDR1 and CDR2 from the germline V gene are SNHLY and FYNNEI. This CDR3 has 15 amino acids. The V segment lost 4 bases and the J segment 3 bases; nucleotides outside the gene matches: 6. The CDR3, as DNA: TGTGCCAGCAGTGGAGGGGGCGCGAACAATCAGCCCCAGCATTTT. This encodes CASSGGGANNQPQHF.

The sample holds a few counts of this clonotype. The chain has TRBV12-3 or TRBV12-4 and TRBJ1-6; 10 nucleotides match TRBD1. The J segment lost 9 bases and the V segment lost 5 bases, leaving 7 bases of the junction unmatched. The CDR3 consists of 15 residues. In nucleotides, the CDR3 is TGTGCCAGCAGTCTCGGGACAGGGGACGCTTCACCCCTCCACTTT. Amino acids: CASSLGTGDASPLHF.

This chain links TRBV9 with TRBJ2-1; 14 nucleotides align to TRBD2. V lost 3 bases and J lost 7; bases outside the gene matches: 6. The CDR3 extends over 16 amino acids. Germline V gives CDR1 SGDLS, CDR2 YYNGEE. CDR3 loop: CASSAGTSGSWNEQFF. The CDR3 DNA reads as TGTGCCAGCAGCGCCGGGACTAGCGGGAGCTGGAATGAGCAGTTCTTC. Combining the CDR3 with reference TRBV9 and TRBJ2-1 gives the whole variable domain DSGVTQTPKHLITATGQRVTLRCSPRSGDLSVYWYQQSLDQGLQFLIQYYNGEERAKGNILERFSAQQFPDLHSELNLSSLELGDSALYFCASSAGTSGSWNEQFFGPGTRLTVL.

The rearrangement links TRBV7-9 to TRBJ2-7; weak D call: TRBD1 (5 bases). V lost 5 bases to trimming and J lost 7 bases, with 15 bases between them. The CDR3 is 13 residues long. Germline CDR1 reads SEHNR; CDR2 reads FQNEAQ (reference sequence). The CDR3 DNA sequence: TGTGCCAGCAGCCGAGACAGTTATAGTGAGCAGTACTTC. Protein sequence: CASSRDSYSEQYF.

This clonotype was seen only a few times. The chain uses TRBV24-1 and TRBJ2-5; D is perhaps TRBD1 (5 bases). The germline V gene encodes CDR1 KGHDR and CDR2 SFDVKD. Trimming stripped 2 bases from V and 3 bases from J, with 9 bases between. There are 14 residues in the CDR3. The CDR3 DNA sequence: TGTGCCACCAGTGATTCGCCACAGGAAGAGACCCAGTACTTC. The encoded protein is CATSDSPQEETQYF.

This clonotype has a handful of counts. CDR3 amino acids: CASRGQSYNEQFF. DNA for the CDR3: TGCGCCAGCCGGGGACAGTCCTACAATGAGCAGTTCTTC. The chain has TRBV5-1 and TRBJ2-1; 7 bases match TRBD1. The CDR3 runs 13 residues. Germline V gives CDR1 SGHRS, CDR2 YFSETQ. J lost 1 base, V lost 7 bases, and 2 bases had no gene match.

This chain uses TRBV28 with TRBJ1-1, with TRBD1 identical over 7 bases. There are 17 residues in the CDR3. Trimming cost V 2 bases and J 3 bases; bases outside gene matches: 12. Germline V gives CDR1 MDHEN, CDR2 SYDVKM. The CDR3 DNA reads as TGTGCCAGCAGTTTACCCCTTAACAGGGGCTTCGACACTGAAGCTTTCTTT. It translates to CASSLPLNRGFDTEAFF. The full variable domain, with the rest looked up from reference TRBV28 and TRBJ1-1, is DVKVTQSSRYLVKRTGEKVFLECVQDMDHENMFWYRQDPGLGLRLIYFSYDVKMKEKGDIPEGYSVSREKKERFSLILESASTNQTSMYLCASSLPLNRGFDTEAFFGQGTRLTVV.

This clonotype occurred a few times. The gene calls are TRBV28 and TRBJ1-2; 8 bases are a match to TRBD1. From germline, CDR1 is MDHEN and CDR2 SYDVKM. The CDR3 runs 15 residues. J gave up 4 bases and V 2 bases, and 6 bases lay outside the gene matches. The CDR3 DNA is TGTGCCAGCAGTTTACGGGCAGGGGGCAGCTATGGCTACACCTTC. Its protein product is CASSLRAGGSYGYTF.

This clonotype was recorded at least ten times. The chain recombines TRBV27 with TRBJ2-7; D is undetermined. The germline CDR1 and CDR2 sequences are MNHEY and SMNVEV (reference sequence). V gave up 4 bases and J gave up 4 bases, with 5 bases separating them. The CDR3 is 11 amino acids. The CDR3 DNA reads TGTGCCAGCAGTTCTTCTTACGAGCAGTACTTC. This codes for CASSSSYEQYF.

This clonotype was found a few times. The V call is TRBV5-6, the J call TRBJ1-4; 7 bases fit TRBD1. Trimming removed 4 bases from V and 0 bases from J; junction bases left unmatched: 3. The germline gives CDR1 SGHDT, CDR2 YYEEEE. The CDR3 has 15 amino acids. In nucleotides, the CDR3 is TGTGCCAGCAGCGGAACAGGGGCAACTAATGAAAAACTGTTTTTT. Encoded protein: CASSGTGATNEKLFF.

This clonotype was counted a few times. This chain uses TRBV11-2 with TRBJ2-7, with 11 bases lining up with TRBD2. Germline trimming cut 4 bases from V and 5 bases from J; bases unmatched to any gene: 19. CDR3 length: 19 residues. Germline CDR1 SGHAT, CDR2 FQNNGV. Here the CDR3 DNA reads TGTGCCAGCAGCTCCCTCCGGACTAGCGGGCACATAAGGGCCCACGAGCAGTACTTC. As protein: CASSSLRTSGHIRAHEQYF.